The 20 T cell receptor beta chains presented below share a single source sample, sequenced in a study of EBV T-cell therapy then PD-1 blockade in nasopharyngeal carcinoma. These receptors' targets are unknown. Specified treatment: AdE1-LMPpoly-expanded autologous EBV-specific T-cell therapy followed by anti-PD-1 nivolumab. Method: immunoSEQ multiplex PCR; TCRdb's copy keeps in-frame clones and lacks some. The sample holds around 22,000 clones, 70% to 85% seen once. This sample comprised CD8+ T cells from blood, obtained at day -245 from a patient whose treatment included autologous EBV-specific T cells and nivolumab. The origin of the receptors is a man aged 35-49 years with nasopharyngeal carcinoma.

The chain links TRBV19 to TRBJ2-1; a possible D gene is TRBD1 (7 bases). The CDR3 loop spans 15 amino acids. Germline V gene data show CDR1 as LNHDA and CDR2 as SQIVND (reference sequence). The V gene lost 6 bases and the J gene lost 2 bases, with 14 bases spanning the gap. The chain's CDR3 is CASRSRGEAYNEQFF. For the CDR3, the DNA is TGTGCCAGTAGATCCAGGGGGGAAGCCTACAATGAGCAGTTCTTC.

The CDR3 DNA sequence: TGTGCCAGCAGTGCTAGCGGGGGGGCCCCCGGGGAGCTGTTTTTT. Its protein product is CASSASGGAPGELFF. This sequence joins TRBV6-4 and TRBJ2-2; 12 nucleotides agree with TRBD2. With V trimmed by 4 bases and J by 6 bases, 3 bases remained unmatched. CDR3 size: 15 residues. Germline V gives CDR1 MRHNA, CDR2 SNTAGT.

This sequence joins TRBV27 and TRBJ1-6; maybe TRBD1 (5 bases). This CDR3 is built from 14 residues. Germline V lookup: CDR1 MNHEY, CDR2 SMNVEV (reference sequence). Trimming cost V 6 bases and J 2 bases, with 8 bases left between them. CDR3: CASSRVAYNSPLHF. In DNA, the CDR3 is TGTGCCAGCAGCAGGGTCGCCTATAATTCACCCCTCCACTTT.

This clone was recorded a few times. The chain employs TRBV6-2 or TRBV6-3 and TRBJ2-3; 8 bases match TRBD2. The CDR3 spans 16 residues. The germline gives CDR1 MNHEY, CDR2 SVGEGT. Trimming took 5 bases from V and 1 from J; bases not matched to a gene: 8. CDR3 in amino acids: CASSLVAGQGTDTQYF. The CDR3 region has the DNA TGTGCCAGCAGTCTGGTAGCGGGGCAAGGCACAGATACGCAGTATTTT.

The V call is TRBV4-3, the J call TRBJ2-5; perhaps D is TRBD1 or TRBD2 (7 bases each). Germline V gene lookup returns CDR1 LGHNA and CDR2 YSLEER. Trimming left V 4 bases short and J 2 bases short, with 14 bases between. This CDR3 spans 15 amino acids. CDR3 coding DNA: TGCGCCAGCAGCCCGTCAGGGGGGGCTCAAGAGACCCAGTACTTC. This sequence encodes CASSPSGGAQETQYF.

The chain joins TRBV4-3 to TRBJ2-3; 8 nucleotides match TRBD2. The CDR3 spans 17 residues. CDR1 is LGHNA, CDR2 YSLEER, per germline. V was clipped by 4 bases and J by 3 bases; unmatched bases: 12. The CDR3 reads CASSPTPRGEGTDTQYF. CDR3 nucleotide sequence: TGCGCCAGCAGCCCTACCCCGCGGGGGGAGGGAACAGATACGCAGTATTTT.

This clone was observed a handful of times. This sequence joins TRBV6-2 or TRBV6-3 and TRBJ2-6; no firm D call. Trimming took off 2 bases at V and 0 bases at J, with 2 bases between the two ends. CDR1 and CDR2 (germline): MNHEY, SVGEGT. This CDR3 spans 14 amino acids. DNA of the CDR3: TGTGCCAGCAGTTACAACTCTGGGGCCAACGTCCTGACTTTC. Translation gives CASSYNSGANVLTF.

V usage is TRBV7-9 and J usage is TRBJ1-2; D is ambiguous. The CDR3 spans 13 residues. In germline, CDR1 is SEHNR, CDR2 FQNEAQ (reference sequence). Deletions cut 4 bases from V and 5 bases from J, with 11 bases between. This CDR3 is CASSSDGGYGYTF. CDR3 sequence (DNA): TGTGCCAGCAGCTCGGACGGCGGGTATGGCTACACCTTC.

By share, this clone counts as medium-sized. The V gene is TRBV2, the J gene TRBJ2-3; tentatively, D is TRBD1 (5 bases). Germline V gene sequence: CDR1 SNHLY, CDR2 FYNNEI. Trimming took off 3 bases at V and 1 base at J, with 8 bases between the two ends. CDR3 length: 14 residues. This chain's CDR3 is CASSDRAGTDTQYF. CDR3 DNA: TGTGCCAGCAGTGACAGGGCAGGCACAGATACGCAGTATTTT.

This chain links TRBV4-1 with TRBJ1-1; D may be TRBD1 (5 bases). This CDR3 is built from 14 residues. V was shortened by 2 bases and J by 4 bases, with 11 bases between the two germline ends. The V gene's germline CDR1 is MGHRA and CDR2 YSYEKL. CDR3 region: CASSQIGGSTEAFF. The CDR3 nucleotides are TGCGCCAGCAGCCAAATCGGGGGGTCCACTGAAGCTTTCTTT.

Only a few counts were recorded for this clone. Other DNA variants within this sample encode the same CDR3. The chain has TRBV6-2 or TRBV6-3 and TRBJ1-2; D gene ambiguous. The CDR3 covers 13 residues. Trimming took 2 bases from V and 2 from J, leaving 6 bases between them. The germline V gene encodes CDR1 MNHEY and CDR2 SVGEGT. CDR3 region: CASSYADNYGYTF. DNA of the CDR3: TGTGCCAGCAGTTACGCTGACAACTATGGCTACACCTTC.

The gene calls are TRBV21-1 and TRBJ2-1; the table's D call, TRBD1, was not checked against the DNA. TRBV21-1 is shown as a pseudogene. The CDR3 consists of 22 residues. CDR3 loop: CASSGGLPKDSGEILGYNEQFF. DNA of the CDR3: TGTGCCAGCAGCGGCGGCTTGCCGAAGGATTCAGGGGAGATATTGGGATACAATGAGCAGTTCTTC.

This chain connects TRBV6-1 to TRBJ1-2; unclear D gene. Germline CDR1 MNHNS, CDR2 SASEGT. The V gene lost 5 bases and the J gene lost 5 bases, with 9 bases spanning the gap. The CDR3 has 12 residues. The CDR3 coding sequence is TGTGCCAGCAGTTCTACGCTGTATGGCTACACCTTC. Translating gives CASSSTLYGYTF.

The gene calls are TRBV4-1 and TRBJ2-7, with TRBD2 matching 7 bases. CDR3 length: 17 residues. V was pared by 1 base and J by 1 base, with 10 bases of the junction left unmatched. The germline V gene has CDR1 MGHRA and CDR2 YSYEKL. Here the CDR3 DNA reads TGCGCCAGCAGCCAAGTAACGGGGGAGCGGGGTTCCTACGAGCAGTACTTC. Translated: CASSQVTGERGSYEQYF.

This clone is categorized as medium-sized. The chain joins TRBV7-8 to TRBJ1-1, with 7 positions matching TRBD1. The germline V gene encodes CDR1 SGHVS and CDR2 FQNEAQ. Unmatched junction bases numbered 3, after V lost 4 bases and J lost 1 base. The CDR3 contains 14 residues. For the CDR3, the DNA is TGTGCCAGCAGCTCGGGACAGCCGAACACTGAAGCTTTCTTT. The encoded protein is CASSSGQPNTEAFF.

This chain uses TRBV7-3 with TRBJ1-6, with 8 bases identical to TRBD1. In germline, CDR1 is SGHTA, CDR2 FQGTGA. V was pared by 2 bases and J by 9 bases, with 9 bases of the junction left unmatched. This CDR3 is 16 amino acids long. The CDR3 nucleotides are TGTGCCAGCAGCTTATTACCCAGGGGGCGAGTTTCACCCCTCCACTTT. Its translation is CASSLLPRGRVSPLHF. The full variable domain, with the rest looked up from reference TRBV7-3 and TRBJ1-6, is GAGVSQTPSNKVTEKGKYVELRCDPISGHTALYWYRQSLGQGPEFLIYFQGTGAADDSGLPNDRFFAVRPEGSVSTLKIQRTERGDSAVYLCASSLLPRGRVSPLHFGNGTRLTVT.

J is TRBJ2-7 and V is TRBV7-2; no clear D. The ends were cut back, 1 base at V and 6 bases at J, with 10 bases in the middle. Per the germline V gene, CDR1 is SGHTA and CDR2 is FQGNSA. The CDR3 contains 13 residues. CDR3 in DNA: TGTGCCAGCAGCTTAGAAACCCCGTCCGAGCAGTACTTC. Translation gives CASSLETPSEQYF.

The J gene is TRBJ2-3, the V gene TRBV7-9, with D maybe TRBD1 (5 bases). The CDR3 extends over 15 amino acids. V was trimmed by 5 bases and J by 2 bases, leaving 14 bases between them. CDR1 and CDR2 from the germline V gene are SEHNR and FQNEAQ (reference sequence). CDR3 sequence: CASSDHRPTTDTQYF. Here the CDR3 DNA reads TGTGCCAGCAGCGATCACAGGCCGACCACAGATACGCAGTATTTT.

The V gene is TRBV4-3, the J gene TRBJ2-7; TRBD2 agrees at 7 bases. Germline CDR1 and CDR2: LGHNA and YSLEER. V shed 4 bases and J 2 bases; nucleotides not matched to a gene: 8. The CDR3 covers 15 residues. CDR3 nucleotide sequence: TGCGCCAGCAGCCTCGGGGCTAGCGGCACCTACGAGCAGTACTTC. Protein product: CASSLGASGTYEQYF.

In DNA form, the CDR3 reads TGTGCCAGCAGTTACGTTAGGGGACAGGGGCCCCACACTGAAGCTTTCTTT. Its protein product is CASSYVRGQGPHTEAFF. The V call is TRBV6-2 or TRBV6-3, the J call TRBJ1-1; 10 bases are a match to TRBD1. Germline trimming cut 2 bases from V and 3 bases from J; bases unmatched to any gene: 9. The CDR3 runs 17 residues. CDR1 MNHEY and CDR2 SVGEGT come from the germline V gene.